This entry lists 12 T cell receptor beta chains sequenced from one sample in a study of molecular identifiers for immune sequencing clone quantification. TCRdb re-analysed the PCR reads in MiXCR, keeping a single row per CDR3 protein. The sample shows 12,000 or so distinct CDR3 sequences, more than 15% of them seen only once. The sequenced material came from naive CD8+ T cells from blood, with Jurkat cell RNA spiked in. This sample's subset: FACS-sorted CD8+CD4-CCR7+CD45RA+ naive T cells. The origin of the receptors is a human donor in good health. Some libraries in this study had Jurkat cell RNA spiked in.

Worth noting for this clonotype: This may be a read error: a much more frequent sequence differs by one nucleotide. This sequence joins TRBV24-1 and TRBJ2-2; unclear D gene. V was trimmed by 5 bases and J by 5 bases, leaving 8 bases between them. This CDR3 region has 13 residues. CDR1 and CDR2 (germline): KGHDR, SFDVKD. CDR3 coding DNA: TGTGCCACCAGTGGTCCCCGGACCGGGGAGCTGTTTTTT. This encodes CATSGPRTGELFF.

This clonotype is judged medium-sized. The gene calls are TRBV9 and TRBJ2-3; TRBD2 is a possible D gene (5 bases). Trimming removed 2 bases from V and 0 bases from J, with 13 bases in between. There are 16 residues in the CDR3. Per the germline V gene, CDR1 is SGDLS and CDR2 is YYNGEE. The CDR3, as DNA: TGTGCCAGCAGCGTGTTGGCGGGCCTGAGCACAGATACGCAGTATTTT. Encoded protein: CASSVLAGLSTDTQYF.

In its sample, this clonotype was seen many times. The CDR3 loop reads CASSSPGTKTYEQYF. The DNA for the CDR3 is TGTGCCAGCAGCTCCCCCGGGACAAAGACCTACGAGCAGTACTTC. The chain is built from TRBV7-9 and TRBJ2-7, with D tentatively TRBD1 (6 bases). The CDR3 has 15 residues. Germline V gene data show CDR1 as SEHNR and CDR2 as FQNEAQ (reference sequence). Trimming removed 4 bases from V and 2 bases from J, with 15 bases in between.

This clonotype is termed medium-sized (0.01 to 0.1%). This rearrangement joins TRBV4-1 to TRBJ2-7; tentatively, D is TRBD2 (5 bases). Germline values: CDR1 MGHRA, CDR2 YSYEKL. Between the trimmed V and J ends, which lost 3 bases and 3 bases, there was a span of 12 bases. This CDR3 has 14 amino acids. The CDR3 sequence: CASSQTGSHYEQYF. The DNA for the CDR3 is TGCGCCAGCAGCCAGACGGGAAGCCACTACGAGCAGTACTTC.

This clonotype was observed at least ten times. CDR3 coding DNA: TGTGCCAGTAGTATAGCCCTTCCGTATGAGCAGTTCTTC. Amino acids: CASSIALPYEQFF. V and J are TRBV19 and TRBJ2-1; no clear D. The V end lost 1 base, the J end lost 8 bases, and 9 bases lay between the germline ends. CDR3 length: 13 amino acids. CDR1 LNHDA and CDR2 SQIVND come from the germline V gene (reference sequence).

This clonotype was picked up a small number of times. A single base separates this from a much larger clone, so it may be a read error. This chain uses TRBV10-3 with TRBJ2-2; D unresolved. This CDR3 contains 12 residues. V was clipped by 8 bases and J by 6 bases, with 10 bases between them. In germline, CDR1 is ENHRY, CDR2 SYGVKD. The CDR3 protein is CAIPANPGELFF. For the CDR3, the DNA is TGTGCCATCCCCGCTAACCCCGGGGAGCTGTTTTTT.

Of note for this clonotype: A clone one base away is much larger, so this may be a read error. The chain combines TRBV7-6 with TRBJ2-5; TRBD2 might be the D (5 bases). CDR1 and CDR2 from the germline V gene are SGHVS and FNYEAQ. The CDR3 runs to 16 residues. V was shortened by 4 bases and J by 4 bases, with 19 bases between the two germline ends. In nucleotides, the CDR3 is TGTGCCAGCAGCTCCCCGACCGAGGGAGTGGTAGAGACCCAGTACTTC. It specifies CASSSPTEGVVETQYF.

Judged by abundance, this clonotype is medium-sized. The chain recombines TRBV4-3 with TRBJ1-4; D remains unclear. CDR3 length equals 16 residues. Trimming took off 3 bases at V and 2 bases at J, with 13 bases between the two ends. CDR1 and CDR2 (germline): LGHNA, YSLEER. CDR3 nucleotides: TGCGCCAGCAGCCAGAGGTGGGATTCCACTAATGAAAAACTGTTTTTT. Residues: CASSQRWDSTNEKLFF.

The chain combines TRBV4-1 with TRBJ1-4; TRBD1 might be the D (6 bases). The ends were cut back, 4 bases at V and 0 bases at J, with 12 bases in the middle. The CDR3 has 16 residues. CDR1 and CDR2 (germline): MGHRA, YSYEKL. CDR3 coding DNA: TGCGCCAGCAGCCCTCGAAAGGGGGCAACTAATGAAAAACTGTTTTTT. It encodes CASSPRKGATNEKLFF.

Worth noting for this clonotype: A clone one base away is much larger, so this may be a read error. This chain joins TRBV7-9 and TRBJ2-1; D ambiguous. Trimming shortened V by 2 bases and J by 9 bases, and 8 bases separated the two germline ends. CDR1 and CDR2 from the germline V gene are SEHNR and FQNEAQ (reference sequence). The CDR3 sequence is 12 residues long. The CDR3 region is CASSLSTIEQFF. CDR3 coding DNA: TGTGCCAGCAGCTTAAGTACTATTGAGCAGTTCTTC.

This clonotype has at least ten counts. V is TRBV6-2 or TRBV6-3 and J is TRBJ2-2; D might be TRBD1 (6 bases). In germline, CDR1 is MNHEY, CDR2 SVGEGT. The CDR3 consists of 14 residues. V was cut by 2 bases and J by 5 bases, with 9 bases left in between. The CDR3: CASSYIQGTGELFF. CDR3 sequence (DNA): TGTGCCAGCAGTTACATACAGGGTACCGGGGAGCTGTTTTTT.

This clonotype is medium-sized. The rearrangement joins TRBV11-2 to TRBJ2-3; 8 bases fit TRBD2. Germline V lookup: CDR1 SGHAT, CDR2 FQNNGV. There are 15 residues in the CDR3. The J segment lost 6 bases and the V segment lost 6 bases, leaving 11 bases of the junction unmatched. CDR3 amino acids: CASRPAGGHPDTQYF. CDR3 sequence (DNA): TGTGCCAGCAGGCCCGCGGGAGGACATCCGGATACGCAGTATTTT.